One T cell receptor (beta chain) is described in this entry. Antigen: not known. The data were taken from a study of CD8+ T cells in alopecia areata. Findings of the study overall: It was lesional scalp, especially alopecia totalis/universalis, that showed higher clonality than normal scalp. Under tofacitinib, fewer expanded CD8+ clones appeared among the top 100 scalp clones.

Sequencing templates came from extracted RNA that was reverse transcribed into cDNA. Sequencing used immunoSEQ multiplex PCR; TCRdb keeps in-frame clones, though not all of them. The table shows about 97,000 clones, with about 60% occurring only once. Treatment in this sample: oral pan-JAK inhibitor, 5-10 mg twice daily. Peripheral blood, together with lesional scalp punch biopsies, was collected from alopecia areata patients. PBMCs yielded sorted CD4+ and CD8+ T cells. This CDR3 contains 17 residues. V was clipped by 4 bases and J by 2 bases; unmatched bases: 12. Germline CDR1 and CDR2: MNHNS and SASEGT.

The V and J genes are TRBV6-1 and TRBJ2-5, with 8 nucleotides matching TRBD2. The sequence was obtained from a human donor with alopecia areata. The sequenced sample was CD8+ T cells sorted from blood, obtained around week 55, from a patient treated with tofacitinib. The CDR3 DNA reads TGTGCCAGCAGTGGCCCGGGGGGGTACAACTGGCAAGAGACCCAGTACTTC. Translating it yields CASSGPGGYNWQETQYF.